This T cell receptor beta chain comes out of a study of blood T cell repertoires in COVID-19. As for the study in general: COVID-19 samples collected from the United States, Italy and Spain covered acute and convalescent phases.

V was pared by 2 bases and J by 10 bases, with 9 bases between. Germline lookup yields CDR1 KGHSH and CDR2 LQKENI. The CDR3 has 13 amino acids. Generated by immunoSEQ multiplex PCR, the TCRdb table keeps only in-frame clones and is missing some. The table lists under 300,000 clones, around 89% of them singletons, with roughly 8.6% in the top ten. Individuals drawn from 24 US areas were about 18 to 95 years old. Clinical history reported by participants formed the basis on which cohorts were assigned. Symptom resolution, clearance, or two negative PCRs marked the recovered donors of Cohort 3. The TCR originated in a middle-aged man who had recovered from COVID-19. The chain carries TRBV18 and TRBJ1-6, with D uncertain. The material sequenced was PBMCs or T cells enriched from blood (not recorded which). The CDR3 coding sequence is TGTGCCAGCTCACCAGCCCGCGGGTCACCCCTCCACTTT. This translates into CASSPARGSPLHF.